These 5 T cell receptor beta chains originate from one sample sequenced in a study of cytomegalovirus exposure and HLA in healthy donors. PCR used 60 Vbeta primers and 13 Jbeta primers. The protocol was immunoSEQ multiplex PCR, while the TCRdb copy is restricted to in-frame clones and leaves out a portion. The table shows some 170,000 clones, with about 79% occurring only once. The sample consisted of PBMCs. These receptors all stem from a man aged 35 to 55 in good health and CMV-seropositive.

The rearrangement joins TRBV7-9 to TRBJ2-3; maybe TRBD1 (6 bases). V dropped 5 bases and J dropped 1 base, with 13 bases sitting between them. This CDR3 is built from 15 residues. In germline, CDR1 is SEHNR, CDR2 FQNEAQ (reference sequence). CDR3 protein: CASSATTGGTDTQYF. CDR3 DNA sequence: TGTGCCAGCAGCGCCACGACAGGTGGCACAGATACGCAGTATTTT. Variable domain in full (rest from reference TRBV7-9 and TRBJ2-3): DTGVSQNPRHKITKRGQNVTFRCDPISEHNRLYWYRQTLGQGPEFLTYFQNEAQLEKSRLLSDRFSAERPKGSFSTLEIQRTEQGDSAMYLCASSATTGGTDTQYFGPGTRLTVL.

The table lists this clone with many counts. V gene TRBV21-1 combines with J gene TRBJ1-1; TRBD1, as called in the table, went unchecked against the DNA. TRBV21-1 is shown as a pseudogene. The CDR3 contains 12 residues. The CDR3: CASSPATGEAFF. The CDR3 nucleotides are TGTGCCAGCAGCCCAGCGACAGGGGAAGCTTTCTTT.

The J gene is TRBJ2-2, the V gene TRBV10-3; D may be TRBD1 (6 bases). The length of the CDR3 is 15 residues. The V end was cut by 6 bases, the J end by 1 base, with 12 bases between. CDR1 and CDR2 from the germline V gene are ENHRY and SYGVKD. CDR3: CAIRQGSGNTGELFF. In DNA, the CDR3 is TGTGCCATCAGGCAGGGGAGTGGGAACACCGGGGAGCTGTTTTTT.

This chain uses TRBV30 with TRBJ1-1; D gene uncertain. Germline values: CDR1 GTSNPN, CDR2 SVGIG (reference sequence). V shed 3 bases and J shed 5 bases, with 16 bases lying between them. This CDR3 has 14 amino acids. The CDR3 loop is CAWSVDGLWTEAFF. DNA of the CDR3: TGTGCCTGGAGCGTTGACGGACTATGGACTGAAGCTTTCTTT.

The J gene is TRBJ1-2, the V gene TRBV28, with TRBD1 matching 8 bases. The CDR3 has 13 residues. The germline gives CDR1 MDHEN, CDR2 SYDVKM. V shed 7 bases and J 4 bases; nucleotides not matched to a gene: 5. The CDR3 sequence is CASTPTGGYGYTF. The CDR3 coding sequence is TGTGCCAGCACCCCTACAGGGGGCTATGGCTACACCTTC.